Listed here is a single T cell receptor (beta chain). Its antigen is currently unknown. Some clones are missing from TCRdb's copy, which holds only in-frame ones; the method was immunoSEQ multiplex PCR. The sample holds 55,000 to 75,000 clones, approximately 80% seen once. These data belong to a study of OX40 agonist ivuxolimab in advanced cancers. For the study at large: The dose-escalation group included hepatocellular carcinoma, melanoma, renal cell carcinoma and head and neck cancer. Partial responses were achieved by three patients: one hepatocellular carcinoma, two cutaneous melanoma. General study findings and limits: The CD4+ and CD8+ T cells in the blood had expanded clonally by week 6 at 0.1 to 3.0 mg/kg. Among the lowest levels of clonal expansion were found in partial responders at 0.1-3.0 mg/kg.

V lost 7 bases to trimming and J lost 5 bases, with 11 bases between them. The CDR3 runs 12 residues. CDR1 and CDR2 from the germline V gene are MNHNY and SVGAGI (reference sequence). This receptor was obtained from an adult with an advanced solid tumor such as melanoma, head and neck, liver or kidney cancer. V is TRBV6-6 and J is TRBJ2-5, with D possibly matching TRBD2 (6 bases). The source material was CD4+ or CD8+ T cells sorted from blood, sampled in a trial of the OX40 agonist ivuxolimab. The CDR3 loop reads CASKLAAETQYF. CDR3 DNA sequence: TGTGCCAGCAAACTAGCTGCGGAGACCCAGTACTTC.